This TCR beta chain was retrieved from a study of shared clonotypes between healthy human individuals. The naive CD8 subset, CD45RO-negative cells positively selected for CCR7, excluded terminally differentiated effector memory CD45RA+ cells. Study-wide results and caveats: Researchers found naive subsets generally carried larger estimated richness than memory subsets.

Each subset's genomic DNA was split evenly across several immunoSEQ plates. The method was immunoSEQ multiplex PCR; TCRdb's version includes in-frame clones alone and lacks a portion of them. In the table there are some 740,000 clones, 80% to 95% of which are singletons. A word on this clone: Its target is unknown.

The germline V and J ends were trimmed by 5 bases and 7 bases, with 15 bases remaining between them. Per the germline V gene, CDR1 is LNHNV and CDR2 is YYDKDF (reference sequence). The CDR3 covers 14 residues. The sequence was collected from a man aged 25 to 40 in good health. The sequenced sample consisted of naive CD8+ T cells sorted from blood. The rearrangement uses TRBV15 and TRBJ2-1; TRBD1 might be the D (7 bases). CDR3 sequence reads: CATSSRAGGNEQFF. The CDR3, as DNA: TGTGCCACCAGCTCGCGGGCAGGGGGGAATGAGCAGTTCTTC. The variable domain in full, completed from reference TRBV15 and TRBJ2-1, reads DAMVIQNPRYQVTQFGKPVTLSCSQTLNHNVMYWYQQKSSQAPKLLFHYYDKDFNNEADTPDNFQSRRPNTSFCFLDIRSPGLGDTAMYLCATSSRAGGNEQFFGPGTRLTVL.